These T cell receptor beta chains were read from a single sample in a study of identical twins. TCRdb re-called the 5' RACE reads through MiXCR, storing one row per CDR3 protein. The sample lists 220,000 or so distinct CDR3 sequences; around 6.6% were seen once. The same data also contributed to another study, on yellow fever vaccine responses in identical twins.

Sequencing input: memory (CD45RO+) T cells sorted from blood. These receptors were collected from a young woman in good health. Both conserved end residues are part of each CDR3.

J gene: TRBJ2-6; V gene: TRBV19; CDR3 protein: CASSIEKGRVPGANVLTF
J gene: TRBJ1-4; V gene: TRBV27; CDR3 protein: CASSLIPGKLFF
J gene: TRBJ2-5; V gene: TRBV11-2; CDR3 protein: CASSLGSRVEEQETQYF
J gene: TRBJ2-5; V gene: TRBV4-1; CDR3 protein: CASSQESVQETQYF
J gene: TRBJ2-5; V gene: TRBV28; CDR3 protein: CASTTLGTGVVWETQYF
J gene: TRBJ1-1; V gene: TRBV20-1; CDR3 protein: CSANSDTNTEAFF
J gene: TRBJ2-5; V gene: TRBV10-3; CDR3 protein: CAISEPFPGRGETQYF
J gene: TRBJ2-7; V gene: TRBV3-1; CDR3 protein: CASSPNPGLAGVNEQYF
J gene: TRBJ2-1; V gene: TRBV29-1; CDR3 protein: CSVARGASGSSEQFF
J gene: TRBJ1-1; V gene: TRBV6-1; CDR3 protein: CASTNRGTPVEAFF
J gene: TRBJ2-5; V gene: TRBV5-1; CDR3 protein: CASSPGLASFQETQYF
J gene: TRBJ2-3; V gene: TRBV12-3/TRBV12-4; CDR3 protein: CASTTPGGGPRTDTQYF
J gene: TRBJ2-1; V gene: TRBV5-1; CDR3 protein: CASSLGPVMGEQFF
J gene: TRBJ2-1; V gene: TRBV6-1; CDR3 protein: CASSENRLAGGWNEQFF
J gene: TRBJ2-1; V gene: TRBV5-5; CDR3 protein: CASTPTRGFNEQFF
J gene: TRBJ2-3; V gene: TRBV29-1; CDR3 protein: CSVEGAGGSDTQYF
J gene: TRBJ1-2; V gene: TRBV6-1; CDR3 protein: CASSKQGGNSGYTF
J gene: TRBJ2-2; V gene: TRBV3-1; CDR3 protein: CASSQGQGIAELFF
J gene: TRBJ2-6; V gene: TRBV20-1; CDR3 protein: CSARAGNTGANVLTF
J gene: TRBJ2-2; V gene: TRBV9; CDR3 protein: CASSVGSQGSTGELFF
J gene: TRBJ2-7; V gene: TRBV27; CDR3 protein: CASSNRGTGANEQYF
J gene: TRBJ2-3; V gene: TRBV27; CDR3 protein: CASSLPGQLMQYF
J gene: TRBJ1-1; V gene: TRBV29-1; CDR3 protein: CSVIRVRGTEAFF